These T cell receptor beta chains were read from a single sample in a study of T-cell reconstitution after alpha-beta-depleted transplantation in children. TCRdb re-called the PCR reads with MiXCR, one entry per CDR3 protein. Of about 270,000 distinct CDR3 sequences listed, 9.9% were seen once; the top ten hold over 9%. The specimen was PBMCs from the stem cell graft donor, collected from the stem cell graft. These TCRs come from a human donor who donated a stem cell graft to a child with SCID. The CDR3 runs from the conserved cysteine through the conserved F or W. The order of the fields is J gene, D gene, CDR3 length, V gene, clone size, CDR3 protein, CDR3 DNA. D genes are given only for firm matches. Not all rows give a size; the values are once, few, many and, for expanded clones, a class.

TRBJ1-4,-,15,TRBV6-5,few,CASSYSTGINEKLFF,TGTGCCAGCAGTTACTCCACGGGGATTAATGAAAAACTGTTTTTT
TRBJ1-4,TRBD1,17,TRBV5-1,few,CASQGGGQFATNEKLFF,TGCGCCAGCCAAGGGGGGGGACAGTTCGCAACTAATGAAAAACTGTTTTTT
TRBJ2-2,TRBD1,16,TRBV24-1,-,CATSDSDRGNTGELFF,TGTGCCACCAGTGACTCGGACAGGGGAAACACCGGGGAGCTGTTTTTT
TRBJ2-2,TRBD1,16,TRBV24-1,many,CATSGGQGSNTGELFF,TGTGCCACCAGTGGAGGACAGGGGTCGAACACCGGGGAGCTGTTTTTT
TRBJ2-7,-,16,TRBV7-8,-,CASSLVTGSPVYEQYF,TGTGCCAGCAGCTTGGTGACAGGAAGCCCAGTATACGAGCAGTACTTC
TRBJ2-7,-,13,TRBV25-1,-,CASSEPGRNEQYF,TGTGCCAGCAGTGAACCGGGACGGAACGAGCAGTACTTC
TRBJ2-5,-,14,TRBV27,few,CASSLSRGGETQYF,TGTGCCAGCAGTTTAAGCAGGGGAGGAGAGACCCAGTACTTC
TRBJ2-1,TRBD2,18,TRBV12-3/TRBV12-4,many,CASSPRLAGVSSYNEQFF,TGTGCCAGCAGTCCCCGACTAGCGGGGGTAAGCTCCTACAATGAGCAGTTCTTC
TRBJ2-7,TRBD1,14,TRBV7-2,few,CASSTQTGPYEQYF,TGTGCCAGCAGCACCCAGACAGGGCCCTACGAGCAGTACTTC
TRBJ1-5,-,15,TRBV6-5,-,CASSPTRPVYQPQHF,TGTGCCAGCAGCCCCACCAGGCCGGTATATCAGCCCCAGCATTTT
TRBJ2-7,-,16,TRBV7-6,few,CASSLVTGAGNDEQYF,TGTGCCAGCAGCTTAGTAACGGGGGCAGGGAACGACGAGCAGTACTTC
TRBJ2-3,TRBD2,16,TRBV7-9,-,CASSFKASGPTDTQYF,TGTGCCAGCAGCTTTAAAGCTAGCGGCCCCACAGATACGCAGTATTTT
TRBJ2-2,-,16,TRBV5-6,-,CASSSSSQANTGELFF,TGTGCCAGCAGCTCTTCAAGCCAAGCGAACACCGGGGAGCTGTTTTTT
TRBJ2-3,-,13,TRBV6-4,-,CASSAFTGDTQYF,TGTGCCAGCAGTGCTTTCACGGGGGATACGCAGTATTTT
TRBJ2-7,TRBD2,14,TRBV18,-,CASSPARGSNEQYF,TGTGCCAGCTCACCGGCGCGGGGGTCCAACGAGCAGTACTTC
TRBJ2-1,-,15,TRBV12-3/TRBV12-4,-,CASRDSAPLYNEQFF,TGTGCCAGCAGGGACTCTGCCCCCCTTTACAATGAGCAGTTCTTC
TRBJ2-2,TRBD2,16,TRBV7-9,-,CASSLFPGGSTGELFF,TGTGCCAGCAGCTTATTTCCGGGGGGAAGCACCGGGGAGCTGTTTTTT
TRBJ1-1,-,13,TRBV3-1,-,CASSLPTGKVAFF,TGTGCCAGCAGCCTTCCCACGGGGAAGGTGGCTTTCTTT
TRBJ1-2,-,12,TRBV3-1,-,CASSDRPLGYTF,TGTGCCAGCAGCGACAGGCCTCTTGGCTACACCTTC
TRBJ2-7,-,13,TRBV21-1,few,CASSRTGLYEQYF,TGTGCCAGCAGCAGGACAGGGCTCTACGAGCAGTACTTC